The clone carrying this T cell receptor (beta chain) was recorded a few times. Antigen: not known. These data originate in a study of cytomegalovirus exposure and HLA in healthy donors. 13 Jbeta primers and 60 Vbeta primers were used for the PCR. Sequencing used immunoSEQ multiplex PCR; TCRdb keeps in-frame clones, though not all of them. The sample has 65,000 to 70,000 clones, about 70% seen once. Whole-study results and caveats: Across donors, sequencing depth was assumed by presence/absence analyses to be roughly uniform. An observed cluster of highly shared sequence variants was recorded as a likely sequencing artifact. In an earlier analysis, about 87% or about 30%: the productive usage of most TCR beta V segments. The availability of immune exposure information extended only to CMV serostatus.

Trimming removed 2 bases at V and 3 bases at J, with 14 bases between. This CDR3 is built from 15 residues. Germline-derived CDR1 and CDR2 are SGDLS and YYNGEE. V is TRBV9 and J is TRBJ1-2, with D unresolved. Input material: PBMCs. The clonotype originates from a woman between 25 and 40 years old in good health and CMV-seronegative. The CDR3 sequence: CASSVAREAYYGYTF. The CDR3, as DNA: TGTGCCAGCAGCGTGGCTCGCGAGGCGTACTATGGCTACACCTTC.